A selection of T cell receptor beta chains follows, all from one sample in a study of resident and recirculating memory T cells in vitiligo. Clones were sequenced by immunoSEQ multiplex PCR, and TCRdb holds only the in-frame ones, with some missing. The sample holds roughly 40,000 clones, approximately 91% seen once. Sequenced input: blood. These receptors were obtained from a male donor with vitiligo. Each CDR3 is given with its conserved first and last residue. Each record gives: clone size, V gene, J gene, D gene, CDR3 DNA, CDR3 protein. D genes are given only for firm matches. Rows give clone size only sometimes, using once, few, many, or a class for an expanded clone.

clone_size: .; v_call: TRBV13; j_call: TRBJ2-2; d_call: TRBD2; cdr3_nt: TGTGCCAGCAGGCCGGGGACTAGCGGCGGGGAGCTGTTTTTT; cdr3_aa: CASRPGTSGGELFF
clone_size: .; v_call: TRBV6-6; j_call: TRBJ1-5; d_call: .; cdr3_nt: TGTGCCAGCGGCAGGTCGAATCAGCCCCAGCATTTT; cdr3_aa: CASGRSNQPQHF
clone_size: .; v_call: TRBV18; j_call: TRBJ2-3; d_call: TRBD2; cdr3_nt: TGTGCCAGCTCACCACTGCAACTAGCGGGAGCCACTAGCACAGATACGCAGTATTTT; cdr3_aa: CASSPLQLAGATSTDTQYF
clone_size: .; v_call: TRBV9; j_call: TRBJ1-2; d_call: TRBD1; cdr3_nt: TGTGCCAGCAGTAACAGGGGGCCAATGAACTATGGCTACACCTTC; cdr3_aa: CASSNRGPMNYGYTF
clone_size: .; v_call: TRBV2; j_call: TRBJ1-5; d_call: TRBD1; cdr3_nt: TGTGCCAGCAGTGGCGGACAGGGGGTCAATCAGCCCCAGCATTTT; cdr3_aa: CASSGGQGVNQPQHF
clone_size: .; v_call: TRBV27; j_call: TRBJ1-1; d_call: .; cdr3_nt: TGTGCCAGCAATCCGGGGTTGGGCACTGAAGCTTTCTTT; cdr3_aa: CASNPGLGTEAFF
clone_size: .; v_call: TRBV6-1; j_call: TRBJ1-6; d_call: .; cdr3_nt: TGTGCCAGCTATCAGACAGCCAATTCACCCCTCCACTTT; cdr3_aa: CASYQTANSPLHF
clone_size: .; v_call: TRBV5-4; j_call: TRBJ2-7; d_call: TRBD1; cdr3_nt: TGTGCCAGCAGTGATCGCGCAGGGGGCGGGTACGAGCAGTACTTC; cdr3_aa: CASSDRAGGGYEQYF
clone_size: .; v_call: TRBV11-1; j_call: TRBJ2-7; d_call: .; cdr3_nt: TGTGCCAGCAGCTCACTAGGCTACGAGCAGTACTTC; cdr3_aa: CASSSLGYEQYF
clone_size: .; v_call: TRBV4-1; j_call: TRBJ2-1; d_call: TRBD2; cdr3_nt: TGCGCCAGCAGCCAAGAGAGGGCGGGGGGCCTTTACAATGAGCAGTTCTTC; cdr3_aa: CASSQERAGGLYNEQFF
clone_size: .; v_call: TRBV4-3; j_call: TRBJ1-1; d_call: .; cdr3_nt: TGCGCCAGCAGCCAAGACTGGGACATAGTAAAAGCTTTCTTT; cdr3_aa: CASSQDWDIVKAFF
clone_size: .; v_call: TRBV2; j_call: TRBJ2-2; d_call: .; cdr3_nt: TGTGCCAGCTGCTCGCGGACGAACACCGGGGAGCTGTTTTTT; cdr3_aa: CASCSRTNTGELFF
clone_size: .; v_call: TRBV5-1; j_call: TRBJ1-1; d_call: TRBD1; cdr3_nt: TGCGCCAGCAGCTTGCAGGGGGCTAGAAGTACTGAAGCTTTCTTT; cdr3_aa: CASSLQGARSTEAFF
clone_size: .; v_call: TRBV5-4; j_call: TRBJ1-2; d_call: .; cdr3_nt: TGTGCCAGCAGCTTGGAGCCAGGGTCTTACAATGGCTACACCTTC; cdr3_aa: CASSLEPGSYNGYTF
clone_size: .; v_call: TRBV7-6; j_call: TRBJ2-5; d_call: .; cdr3_nt: TGTGCCAGCAGCTTAGAACTTCCTGCCGCTGAGACCCAGTACTTC; cdr3_aa: CASSLELPAAETQYF
clone_size: .; v_call: TRBV30; j_call: TRBJ1-1; d_call: .; cdr3_nt: TGTGCCTGGAGTACCGGGATGAACACTGAAGCTTTCTTT; cdr3_aa: CAWSTGMNTEAFF
clone_size: once; v_call: TRBV29-1; j_call: TRBJ1-5; d_call: .; cdr3_nt: TGCAGCGTAAGAGGTAACGGCAATCAGCCCCAGCATTTT; cdr3_aa: CSVRGNGNQPQHF
clone_size: .; v_call: TRBV7-2; j_call: TRBJ2-3; d_call: TRBD2; cdr3_nt: TGTGCCAGCAGCCCATGGACTAGCCCCACAGATACGCAGTATTTT; cdr3_aa: CASSPWTSPTDTQYF
clone_size: .; v_call: TRBV4-3; j_call: TRBJ2-2; d_call: .; cdr3_nt: TGCGCCAGCAGCCAAGAGGAACAGGGTGTGGGTATAACCGGGGAGCTGTTTTTT; cdr3_aa: CASSQEEQGVGITGELFF
clone_size: .; v_call: TRBV7-9; j_call: TRBJ1-2; d_call: TRBD1; cdr3_nt: TGTGCCAGCAGCCCCGGGACAGGGAGCTATGGCTACACCTTC; cdr3_aa: CASSPGTGSYGYTF
clone_size: .; v_call: TRBV5-1; j_call: TRBJ1-6; d_call: .; cdr3_nt: TGCGCCAGCAACCTCGTTACAGGGTCACCCCTCCACTTT; cdr3_aa: CASNLVTGSPLHF
clone_size: .; v_call: TRBV6-4; j_call: TRBJ2-2; d_call: TRBD2; cdr3_nt: TGTGCCAGCAGCCCTACTAGCGAAGGTGACTCCGGGGAGCTGTTTTTT; cdr3_aa: CASSPTSEGDSGELFF
clone_size: .; v_call: TRBV25-1; j_call: TRBJ1-4; d_call: TRBD1; cdr3_nt: TGTGCCAGCAGCGCCGGGACAGGGTGGGGACTTAATGAAAAACTGTTTTTT; cdr3_aa: CASSAGTGWGLNEKLFF
clone_size: .; v_call: TRBV6-4; j_call: TRBJ1-3; d_call: .; cdr3_nt: TGTGCCAGCAGTGACTCGCAGAAATCTGGAAACACCATATATTTT; cdr3_aa: CASSDSQKSGNTIYF
clone_size: .; v_call: TRBV5-1; j_call: TRBJ1-2; d_call: .; cdr3_nt: TGCGCCAGCAGCTTGTTGACAGGCGGAGGCTACACCTTC; cdr3_aa: CASSLLTGGGYTF
clone_size: .; v_call: TRBV15; j_call: TRBJ1-1; d_call: TRBD1; cdr3_nt: TGTGCCACCAGCGATTACAGGGGATCTCAGGCTTTCTTT; cdr3_aa: CATSDYRGSQAFF
clone_size: .; v_call: TRBV18; j_call: TRBJ1-3; d_call: .; cdr3_nt: TGTGCCAGCTCACCACCAACCCGGGTGGACACCATATATTTT; cdr3_aa: CASSPPTRVDTIYF
clone_size: .; v_call: TRBV13; j_call: TRBJ2-3; d_call: TRBD2; cdr3_nt: TGTGCCAGCAGCTTAGGAGGTAGCGGGGGGGGTACGCAGTATTTT; cdr3_aa: CASSLGGSGGGTQYF
clone_size: .; v_call: TRBV19; j_call: TRBJ1-5; d_call: .; cdr3_nt: TGTGCCAGTAGTAAGAGGGGCAATCAGCCCCAGCATTTT; cdr3_aa: CASSKRGNQPQHF
clone_size: .; v_call: TRBV4-1; j_call: TRBJ1-1; d_call: .; cdr3_nt: TGCGCCAGCAGCCTAGCCGGTCAGGGGAACACTGAAGCTTTCTTT; cdr3_aa: CASSLAGQGNTEAFF
clone_size: .; v_call: TRBV12-5; j_call: TRBJ2-4; d_call: TRBD1; cdr3_nt: TGTGCTAGTGGACCGACAGGGGGAAACATTCAGTACTTC; cdr3_aa: CASGPTGGNIQYF
clone_size: .; v_call: TRBV11-3; j_call: TRBJ1-1; d_call: TRBD1; cdr3_nt: TGTGCCAGCAGCCTTCACAGGGGAACCACTGAAGCTTTCTTT; cdr3_aa: CASSLHRGTTEAFF
clone_size: .; v_call: TRBV4-2; j_call: TRBJ2-2; d_call: .; cdr3_nt: TGTGCCAGCAGCCAAGCGCAGGGGTCCACCGGGGAGCTGTTTTTT; cdr3_aa: CASSQAQGSTGELFF
clone_size: .; v_call: TRBV30; j_call: TRBJ2-1; d_call: .; cdr3_nt: TGTGCCTCCCGTTCCCCAGGGGCCACTCCTCACAATGAGCAGTTCTTC; cdr3_aa: CASRSPGATPHNEQFF
clone_size: .; v_call: TRBV10-3; j_call: TRBJ1-2; d_call: .; cdr3_nt: TGTGCCATCAGTCGGGAAGCAACTAACTATGGCTACACCTTC; cdr3_aa: CAISREATNYGYTF
clone_size: .; v_call: TRBV10-3; j_call: TRBJ2-3; d_call: .; cdr3_nt: TGTGCCATCCTCCGCGGCGTCGAGAGGACAGATACGCAGTATTTT; cdr3_aa: CAILRGVERTDTQYF
clone_size: .; v_call: TRBV7-2; j_call: TRBJ2-5; d_call: TRBD2; cdr3_nt: TGTGCCAGCAGCTTGGGAGCGGGGGGGTGGAGGTTGAAGACCCAGTACTTC; cdr3_aa: CASSLGAGGWRLKTQYF